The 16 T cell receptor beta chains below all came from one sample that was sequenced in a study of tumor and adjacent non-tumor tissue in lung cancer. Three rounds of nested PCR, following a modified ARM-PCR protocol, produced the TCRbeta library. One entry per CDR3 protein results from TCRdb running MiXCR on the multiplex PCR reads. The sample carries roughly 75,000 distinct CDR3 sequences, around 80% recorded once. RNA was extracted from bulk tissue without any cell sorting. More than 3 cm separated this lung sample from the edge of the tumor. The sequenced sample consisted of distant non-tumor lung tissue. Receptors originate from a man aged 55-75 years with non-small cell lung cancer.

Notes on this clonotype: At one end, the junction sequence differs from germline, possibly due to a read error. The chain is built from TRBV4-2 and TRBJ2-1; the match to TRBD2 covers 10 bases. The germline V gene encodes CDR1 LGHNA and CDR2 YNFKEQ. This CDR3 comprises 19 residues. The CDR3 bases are TGTGCCGGCAGCCATGAACTAGTTTTAAGCGGGGGGGCAGGGTATGAACAGTTCTTC. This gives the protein CAGSHELVLSGGAGYEQFF.

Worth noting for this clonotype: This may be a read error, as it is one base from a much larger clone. CDR3 amino acids: CASSLLRGSGREGVNEQFF. The DNA of the CDR3 is TGTGCCAGCAGCTTACTGCGGGGTAGCGGGAGGGAGGGGGTCAATGAGCAGTTCTTC. The chain has TRBV11-2 and TRBJ2-1, with 11 bases aligning to TRBD2. The germline V gene has CDR1 SGHAT and CDR2 FQNNGV. J gave up 6 bases and V 2 bases, and 15 bases lay outside the gene matches. The CDR3 is made up of 19 amino acids. The full variable domain, in which reference TRBV11-2 and TRBJ2-1 provide the parts outside the CDR3, is EAGVAQSPRYKIIEKRQSVAFWCNPISGHATLYWYQQILGQGPKLLIQFQNNGVVDDSQLPKDRFSAERLKGVDSTLKIQPAKLEDSAVYLCASSLLRGSGREGVNEQFFGPGTRLTVL.

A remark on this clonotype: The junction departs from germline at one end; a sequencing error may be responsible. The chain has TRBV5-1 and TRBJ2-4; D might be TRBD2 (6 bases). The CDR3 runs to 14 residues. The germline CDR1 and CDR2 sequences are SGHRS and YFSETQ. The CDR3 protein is CASIMTSAKNIQYF. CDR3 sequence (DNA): TGTGCCAGCATCATGACTAGTGCCAAAAACATTCAGTACTTC.

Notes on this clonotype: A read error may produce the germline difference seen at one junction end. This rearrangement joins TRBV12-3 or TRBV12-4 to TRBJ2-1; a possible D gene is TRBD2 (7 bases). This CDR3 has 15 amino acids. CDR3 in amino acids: CTSGGGPDPYNEQFF. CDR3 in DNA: TGTACCAGTGGGGGGGGGCCGGATCCCTACAATGAGCAGTTCTTC.

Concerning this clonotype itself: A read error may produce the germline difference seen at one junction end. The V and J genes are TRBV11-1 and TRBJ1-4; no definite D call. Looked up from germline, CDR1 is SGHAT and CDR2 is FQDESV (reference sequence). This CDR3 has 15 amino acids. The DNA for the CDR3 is TGTCCCAGCAGCCTTCGCCGGGAGGCGTCTGAAAAACTGTTTTTT. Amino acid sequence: CPSSLRREASEKLFF.

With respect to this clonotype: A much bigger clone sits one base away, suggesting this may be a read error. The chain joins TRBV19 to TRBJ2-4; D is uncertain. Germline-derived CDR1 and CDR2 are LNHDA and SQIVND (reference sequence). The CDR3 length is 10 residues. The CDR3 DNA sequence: TGTGCCAGTAGTGACGGCATTGAGTACTTC. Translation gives CASSDGIEYF.

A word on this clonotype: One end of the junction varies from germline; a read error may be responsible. The CDR3 sequence is CAGSQLAGGQETQYF. The CDR3 DNA sequence: TGTGCCGGCAGCCAACTAGCGGGGGGACAAGAGACCCAGTACTTC. The rearrangement joins TRBV4-2 to TRBJ2-5; 12 bases are a match to TRBD2. Per germline, CDR1 LGHNA and CDR2 YNFKEQ. The CDR3 consists of 15 residues.

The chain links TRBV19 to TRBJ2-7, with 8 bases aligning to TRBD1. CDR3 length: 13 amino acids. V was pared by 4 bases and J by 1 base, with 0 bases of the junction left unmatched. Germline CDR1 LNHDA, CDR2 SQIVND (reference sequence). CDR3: CASSRQGSYEQYF. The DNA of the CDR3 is TGTGCCAGTAGTAGACAGGGGTCCTACGAGCAGTACTTC.

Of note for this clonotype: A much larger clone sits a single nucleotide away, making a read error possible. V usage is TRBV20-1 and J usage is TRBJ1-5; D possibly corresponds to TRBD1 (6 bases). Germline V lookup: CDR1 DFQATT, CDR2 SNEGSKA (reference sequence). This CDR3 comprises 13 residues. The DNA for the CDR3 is TGCAGTGCCCCTCAGGGGCCCGGACAGCCCCACCATTTT. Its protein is CSAPQGPGQPHHF.

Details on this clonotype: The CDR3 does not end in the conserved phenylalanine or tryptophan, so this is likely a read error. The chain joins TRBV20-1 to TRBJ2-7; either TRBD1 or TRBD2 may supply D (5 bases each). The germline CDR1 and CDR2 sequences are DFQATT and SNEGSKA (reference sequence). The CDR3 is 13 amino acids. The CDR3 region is CSARVEGTYEQYS. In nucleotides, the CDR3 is TGCAGCGCTAGAGTAGAGGGGACCTACGAGCAGTACTCC.

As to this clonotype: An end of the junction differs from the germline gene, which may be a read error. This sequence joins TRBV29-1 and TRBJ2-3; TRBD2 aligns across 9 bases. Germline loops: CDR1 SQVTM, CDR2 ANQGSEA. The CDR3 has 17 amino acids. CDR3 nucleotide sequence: TGCAGCGTTGAAGACCCCCAGAGGACTAGCGCGAGAGATACCCAGTATTTT. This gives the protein CSVEDPQRTSARDTQYF.

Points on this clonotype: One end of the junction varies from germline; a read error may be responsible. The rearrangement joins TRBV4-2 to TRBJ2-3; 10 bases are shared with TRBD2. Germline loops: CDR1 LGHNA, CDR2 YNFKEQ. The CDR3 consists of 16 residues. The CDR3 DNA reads TGCCCCAGCAGCCAAGGGCTAGCGGGAGGCACAGATACGCAGTATTTT. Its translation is CPSSQGLAGGTDTQYF.

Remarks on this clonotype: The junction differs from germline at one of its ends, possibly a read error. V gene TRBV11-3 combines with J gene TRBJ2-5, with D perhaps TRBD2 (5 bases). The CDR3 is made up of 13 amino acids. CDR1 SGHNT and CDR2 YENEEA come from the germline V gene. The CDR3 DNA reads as TGTGCCAGCAGCTATACCGGGGAAGAGGCCCATTACTTC. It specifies CASSYTGEEAHYF.

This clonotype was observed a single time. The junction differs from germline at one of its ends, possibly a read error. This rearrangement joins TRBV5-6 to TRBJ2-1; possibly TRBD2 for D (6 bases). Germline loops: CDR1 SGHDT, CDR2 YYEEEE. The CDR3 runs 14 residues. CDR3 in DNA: TGTGCCAGCACCCCTCTTCGACTAGTCCATGAGCAATTCTTT. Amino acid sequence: CASTPLRLVHEQFF.

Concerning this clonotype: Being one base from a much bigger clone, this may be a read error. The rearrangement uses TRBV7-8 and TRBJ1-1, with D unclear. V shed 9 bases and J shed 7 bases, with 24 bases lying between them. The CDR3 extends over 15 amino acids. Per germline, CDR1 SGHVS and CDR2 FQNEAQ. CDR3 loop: CASTRRFGDRVEAFF. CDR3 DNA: TGTGCCAGTACTCGTAGATTCGGGGATCGAGTTGAAGCTTTCTTT.

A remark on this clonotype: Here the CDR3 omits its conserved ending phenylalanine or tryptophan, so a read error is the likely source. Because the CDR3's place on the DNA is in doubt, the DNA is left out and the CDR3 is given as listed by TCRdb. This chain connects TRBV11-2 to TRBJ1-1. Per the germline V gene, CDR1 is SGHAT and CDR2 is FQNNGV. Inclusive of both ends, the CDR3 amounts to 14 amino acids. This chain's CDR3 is CASSLVGRVTEAIV.